The entry below gives a single T cell receptor (beta chain) sequence along with its context. The data were obtained in a study of blood T cell repertoires in COVID-19. The wider study: Donors in the United States, Italy and Spain gave samples during acute or convalescent COVID-19. T cells, B-cell-depleted T cells, or PBMCs provided the cDNA or gDNA that served as material.

Study processing details: Reference gene primer amplification in the assay estimated nucleated cell counts. This table comes from immunoSEQ multiplex PCR, and its TCRdb copy is limited to in-frame clones, with some not included. The V and J calls and clone size were taken over from that table, and D and trimming were inferred from the DNA. The sample yields 3,300 or so clones, 70% seen once. CDR3 length: 15 residues. Germline V lookup: CDR1 LGHDT, CDR2 YNNKEL (reference sequence). The germline V and J ends were trimmed by 8 bases and 5 bases, with 21 bases remaining between them. Sequencing was carried out using peripheral blood. The clonotype was recovered from a man in his sixties or seventies with active COVID-19. The chain employs TRBV3-1 (or the pseudogene TRBV3-2) and TRBJ1-1; a possible D gene is TRBD1 (5 bases). The CDR3 sequence is CASHRRGSRSTEAFF. CDR3 coding DNA: TGTGCCAGCCACCGAAGGGGAAGTAGGAGTACTGAAGCTTTCTTT.